The present entry profiles one T cell receptor (beta chain) with its context. This entry belongs to a study of blood T cell repertoires in COVID-19. Repertoires were generated with immunoSEQ multiplex PCR, while TCRdb's copy carries only in-frame clones and drops some. This table has approximately 450,000 clones, around 87% appearing once. The TCR originated in a young man who had recovered from COVID-19. The sample taken for sequencing was PBMCs or T cells enriched from blood (not recorded which).

In DNA form, the CDR3 reads TGTGCCACCAGCAGAGGGTACGGGAGCTCCTACAATGAGCAGTTCTTC. Protein: CATSRGYGSSYNEQFF. The rearrangement links TRBV15 to TRBJ2-1; perhaps TRBD2 as D (6 bases). V was shortened by 1 base and J by 0 bases, with 10 bases between the two germline ends. CDR1 and CDR2 (germline): LNHNV, YYDKDF (reference sequence). This CDR3 is built from 16 residues.